Following are 2 T cell receptor beta chains from one sample sequenced in a study of T-cell memory formation after mild COVID-19. One entry per CDR3 protein, called by TCRdb with MiXCR from the 5' RACE reads. The sample carries approximately 270,000 distinct CDR3 sequences, about 16% recorded once. What was sequenced was PBMCs or a T cell subset sorted from them (not recorded which). These receptors were obtained from a man aged 18 to 29 who had mild COVID-19 (a few samples of this study predate the infection). Cell type and time point are not known.

This chain connects TRBV5-1 to TRBJ2-3; tentatively, D is TRBD2 (6 bases). The CDR3 consists of 15 residues. V was trimmed by 1 base and J by 4 bases, leaving 13 bases between them. Germline-derived CDR1 and CDR2 are SGHRS and YFSETQ. This CDR3 reads CASSLSTSWADTQYF. CDR3 sequence (DNA): TGCGCCAGCAGCTTGAGTACTAGCTGGGCAGATACGCAGTATTTT.

This sequence joins TRBV7-9 and TRBJ1-2; 8 bases fit TRBD1. V dropped 2 bases and J dropped 6; count of bases not matched to a gene: 5. The CDR3 loop spans 14 amino acids. The germline V gene encodes CDR1 SEHNR and CDR2 FQNEAQ (reference sequence). The CDR3 DNA sequence: TGTGCCAGCAGCTTACCAACAGGGGGGCATGGCTACACCTTC. Translating it yields CASSLPTGGHGYTF.